Below, one TCR beta chain is given with its context. The antigen remains unidentified. The data were taken from a study of OX40 agonist ivuxolimab in advanced cancers. Study-wide context: Patients in dose escalation had liver, melanoma, kidney or head and neck cancers.

Profiled with immunoSEQ multiplex PCR; TCRdb holds only in-frame clones, not every one. The sample contains roughly 70,000 clones, roughly 90% of which appear only once. The CDR3 runs 15 residues. CDR1 and CDR2 from the germline V gene are SGDLS and YYNGEE. Trimming took 0 bases from V and 1 from J, leaving 10 bases between them. General study points: Partial responders at 0.1-3.0 mg/kg showed near-lowest clonal expansion. CD4+ and CD8+ blood T cells expanded clonally by week 6 at 0.1 to 3.0 mg/kg.

Autoimmune disease history or systemic immunosuppression led to patient exclusion. This TCR came from an adult with an advanced solid tumor such as melanoma, head and neck, liver or kidney cancer. V is TRBV9 and J is TRBJ2-5, with a tentative D call TRBD1 (5 bases). Material: CD4+ or CD8+ T cells sorted from blood, obtained in a trial of the OX40 agonist ivuxolimab. CDR3 loop: CASSVAQGFQETQYF. Here the CDR3 DNA reads TGTGCCAGCAGCGTAGCCCAGGGATTCCAAGAGACCCAGTACTTC.